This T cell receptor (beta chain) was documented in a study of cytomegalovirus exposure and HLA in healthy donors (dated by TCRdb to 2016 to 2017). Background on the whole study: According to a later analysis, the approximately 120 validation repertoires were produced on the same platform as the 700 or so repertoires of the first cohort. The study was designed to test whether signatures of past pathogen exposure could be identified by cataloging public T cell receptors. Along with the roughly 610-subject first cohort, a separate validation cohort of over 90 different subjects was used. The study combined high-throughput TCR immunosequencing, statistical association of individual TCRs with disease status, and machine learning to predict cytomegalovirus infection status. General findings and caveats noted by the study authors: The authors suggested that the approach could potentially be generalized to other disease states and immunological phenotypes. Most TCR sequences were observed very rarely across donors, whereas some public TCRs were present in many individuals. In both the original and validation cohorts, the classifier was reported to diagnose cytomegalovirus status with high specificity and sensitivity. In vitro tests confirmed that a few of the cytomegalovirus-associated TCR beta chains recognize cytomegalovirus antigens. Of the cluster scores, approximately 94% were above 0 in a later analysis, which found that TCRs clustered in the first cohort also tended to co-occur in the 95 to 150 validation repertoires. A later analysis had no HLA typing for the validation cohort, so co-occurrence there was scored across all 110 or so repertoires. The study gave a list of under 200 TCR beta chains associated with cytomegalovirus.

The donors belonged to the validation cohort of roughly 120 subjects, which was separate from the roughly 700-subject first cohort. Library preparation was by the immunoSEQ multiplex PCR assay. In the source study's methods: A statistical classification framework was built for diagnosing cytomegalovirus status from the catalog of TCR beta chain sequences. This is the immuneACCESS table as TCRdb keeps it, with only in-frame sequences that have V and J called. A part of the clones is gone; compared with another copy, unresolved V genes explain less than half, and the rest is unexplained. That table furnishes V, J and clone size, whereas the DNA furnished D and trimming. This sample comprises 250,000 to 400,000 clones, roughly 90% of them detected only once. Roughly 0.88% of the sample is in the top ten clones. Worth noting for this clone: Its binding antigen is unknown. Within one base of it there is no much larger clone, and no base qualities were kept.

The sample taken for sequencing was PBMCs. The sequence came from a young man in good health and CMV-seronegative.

The CDR3 reads as follows: CASSFLGQGKNEQYF. The sequence in DNA is TGTGCCAGCAGTTTTCTTGGACAGGGAAAAAACGAGCAGTACTTC. This chain joins TRBV6-5 to TRBJ2-7; 8 bases in between match TRBD1. From V the trimming removes 4 bases and from J it removes 5 bases, while the gene matches leave 10 bases of the junction unaccounted for. Taken from cysteine to phenylalanine, the CDR3 has 15 residues. The read is trimmed to its CDR3 DNA, 45 bases read in frame from base 1. CDR1 MNHEY and CDR2 SVGAGI were looked up in the germline V gene.